The rows below give T cell receptor beta chains drawn from one sample of a study of T cells in narcolepsy. Profiled with immunoSEQ multiplex PCR; TCRdb holds only in-frame clones, not every one. Seen here are about 43,000 clones, 88% observed once, and the top ten hold 1% to 1.5%. Sequenced material: CD45RA- memory CD4+ T cells from PBMCs. Receptor source: a human donor with narcolepsy. CDR3s include the opening cysteine and the closing phenylalanine or tryptophan. D genes are given only for firm matches. Rows give clone size only sometimes, using once, few, many, or a class for an expanded clone.

V: TRBV19
D: -
size: -
J: TRBJ1-1
DNA: TGTGCCAGTAGCAGTAGGGGTGGGACTGAAGCTTTCTTT
CDR3: CASSSRGGTEAFF

V: TRBV29-1
D: TRBD1
size: -
J: TRBJ2-1
DNA: TGCAGCGTGGTACTCCTGCAGGGGGCTAGGAATGAGCAGTTCTTC
CDR3: CSVVLLQGARNEQFF

V: TRBV11-3
D: -
size: -
J: TRBJ1-1
DNA: TGTGCCAGCAGCTTAAGGGATCCTGAAGCTTTCTTT
CDR3: CASSLRDPEAFF

V: TRBV10-1
D: -
size: -
J: TRBJ2-3
DNA: TGCGCCAGCAGTACCGGTGGTACGCAGTATTTT
CDR3: CASSTGGTQYF

V: TRBV11-3
D: TRBD1
size: -
J: TRBJ1-2
DNA: TGTGCCAGCAGCAAAGAGACAGGGAACTATGGCTACACCTTC
CDR3: CASSKETGNYGYTF

V: TRBV6-1
D: -
size: -
J: TRBJ2-5
DNA: TGTGCCAGCAGTGGGGGACATTCTCAAGAGACCCAGTACTTC
CDR3: CASSGGHSQETQYF

V: TRBV5-4
D: TRBD2
size: few
J: TRBJ2-2
DNA: TGTGCCAGCAGCCAAGCTGAAGCTAGCGGGGCCCTGAACACCGGGGAGCTGTTTTTT
CDR3: CASSQAEASGALNTGELFF

V: TRBV12-5
D: -
size: -
J: TRBJ2-3
DNA: TGTGCTAGTGGTTTTGGGCTCGACACAGATACGCAGTATTTT
CDR3: CASGFGLDTDTQYF

V: TRBV11-2
D: -
size: -
J: TRBJ2-2
DNA: TGTGCCAGCGGCGAGGGGTTGAAGACCGGGGAGCTGTTTTTT
CDR3: CASGEGLKTGELFF

V: TRBV19
D: TRBD2
size: -
J: TRBJ2-1
DNA: TGTGCCAGTACCGATTGGGCGGCTAGCGGGGGGAATGAGCAGTTCTTC
CDR3: CASTDWAASGGNEQFF

V: TRBV7-9
D: -
size: -
J: TRBJ1-1
DNA: TGTGCCAGCAGCACCCTTGGGGGGGGCCCTAACACTGAAGCTTTCTTT
CDR3: CASSTLGGGPNTEAFF

V: TRBV2
D: -
size: -
J: TRBJ2-2
DNA: TGTGCCAGCACGTACACCGGGGAGCTGTTTTTT
CDR3: CASTYTGELFF

V: TRBV27
D: -
size: -
J: TRBJ2-4
DNA: TGTGCCAGCAGTTTAGGGCTTCACCGAGCCAAAAACATTCAGTACTTC
CDR3: CASSLGLHRAKNIQYF

V: TRBV6-5
D: TRBD1
size: -
J: TRBJ1-2
DNA: TGTGCCACACCCGGACAGGGCTCCTATGGCTACACCTTC
CDR3: CATPGQGSYGYTF

V: TRBV2
D: TRBD2
size: -
J: TRBJ2-1
DNA: TGTGCCAGCAGTGTCGGTAGCGGGGGGTCTGAGCAGTTCTTC
CDR3: CASSVGSGGSEQFF

V: TRBV7-2
D: TRBD2
size: -
J: TRBJ2-7
DNA: TGTGCCAGCAGCCGTTTACTAGCGGGGGACGAGCAGTACTTC
CDR3: CASSRLLAGDEQYF

V: TRBV19
D: TRBD1
size: -
J: TRBJ1-2
DNA: TGTGCCAGTAGGTCTAGGGACAGGGGGCTAGGAGGCTACACCTTC
CDR3: CASRSRDRGLGGYTF

V: TRBV10-3
D: TRBD2
size: once
J: TRBJ2-1
DNA: TGTGCCATCATGGGACTAGCGGGAGAGGGGAGTGAGCAGTTCTTC
CDR3: CAIMGLAGEGSEQFF

V: TRBV7-2
D: -
size: -
J: TRBJ1-5
DNA: TGTGCCAGCAGCACCCAGGGTATCCAGCCCCAGCATTTT
CDR3: CASSTQGIQPQHF

V: TRBV14
D: -
size: once
J: TRBJ2-4
DNA: TGTGCCAGCAGCCAAGACCCTGGCAAAAACATTCAGTACTTC
CDR3: CASSQDPGKNIQYF

V: TRBV11-3
D: -
size: -
J: TRBJ1-1
DNA: TGTGCCAGCAGCTTATCCGGGGCCGTGAACACTGAAGCTTTCTTT
CDR3: CASSLSGAVNTEAFF

V: TRBV6-6
D: -
size: -
J: TRBJ2-4
DNA: TGTGCCAGCAGTTCCGGGTGGGACATTCAGTACTTC
CDR3: CASSSGWDIQYF

V: TRBV29-1
D: TRBD2
size: -
J: TRBJ2-1
DNA: TGCAGCGTTGAGCGGGGGAATGAGCAGTTCTTC
CDR3: CSVERGNEQFF

V: TRBV7-9
D: -
size: -
J: TRBJ2-3
DNA: TGTGCCAGCAGCAAGGACCTTACCTTTACAGATACGCAGTATTTT
CDR3: CASSKDLTFTDTQYF

V: TRBV29-1
D: TRBD2
size: -
J: TRBJ2-2
DNA: TGCAGCGTCGTACCGGGACTAGCGGGATCTGGGGAGCTGTTTTTT
CDR3: CSVVPGLAGSGELFF

V: TRBV19
D: TRBD1
size: -
J: TRBJ1-2
DNA: TGTGCCAGTAGTCGAGGGCTAAACCGGGACAGGGACTATGGCTACACCTTC
CDR3: CASSRGLNRDRDYGYTF

V: TRBV6-1
D: -
size: -
J: TRBJ2-7
DNA: TGTGCCAGCAGTGAAAGAGGAGGAACCGAGCAGTACTTC
CDR3: CASSERGGTEQYF

V: TRBV5-1
D: -
size: -
J: TRBJ2-3
DNA: TGCGCCAGCGCCCAACAGGGGGGGGCAGATACGCAGTATTTT
CDR3: CASAQQGGADTQYF

V: TRBV10-3
D: TRBD1
size: medium-sized
J: TRBJ2-7
DNA: TGTGCCATCAAGGAGGCAGGGGGAAACGAGCAGTACTTC
CDR3: CAIKEAGGNEQYF

V: TRBV7-4
D: TRBD2
size: -
J: TRBJ2-1
DNA: TGTGCCAGCTCATTCCGGATAGCGGGGACGGATGAGCAGTTCTTC
CDR3: CASSFRIAGTDEQFF

V: TRBV28
D: TRBD1
size: few
J: TRBJ1-4
DNA: TGTGCCAGCAGGACGACAGGGGAGGTACGAAAACTGTTTTTT
CDR3: CASRTTGEVRKLFF

V: TRBV11-3
D: -
size: -
J: TRBJ2-7
DNA: TGTGCCAGCAGCTTATCAGTTCAGGGAAGGGCCGAGCAGTACTTC
CDR3: CASSLSVQGRAEQYF

V: TRBV6-5
D: -
size: few
J: TRBJ1-5
DNA: TGTGCCTCAGGGCGAAGCAATCAGCCCCAGCATTTT
CDR3: CASGRSNQPQHF

V: TRBV14
D: -
size: -
J: TRBJ2-2
DNA: TGTGCCAGCAGCCAAGAATCCAGTAATTGGGTTTCCGGGCTTTGGACCGGGGAGCTGTTTTTT
CDR3: CASSQESSNWVSGLWTGELFF

V: TRBV7-9
D: -
size: few
J: TRBJ1-1
DNA: TGTGCCAGCAGCTTAGGGGGAGGGGCGAACACTGAAGCTTTCTTT
CDR3: CASSLGGGANTEAFF

V: TRBV19
D: -
size: -
J: TRBJ2-7
DNA: TGTGCCAGTGGAGACAGCACGAGCTCCTACGAGCAGTACTTC
CDR3: CASGDSTSSYEQYF

V: TRBV7-2
D: TRBD1
size: once
J: TRBJ2-1
DNA: TGTGCCAGCAGCTCCCAAGGGGGCATCCGCTACAATGAGCAGTTCTTC
CDR3: CASSSQGGIRYNEQFF

V: TRBV6-1
D: -
size: -
J: TRBJ2-3
DNA: TGTGCCAGCAGTGAAGGGATACCTCCTGCGCAGTATTTT
CDR3: CASSEGIPPAQYF

V: TRBV7-9
D: -
size: -
J: TRBJ1-2
DNA: TGTGCCAGCAGAGGTACCCGGGGGCGCAACTATGGCTACACCTTC
CDR3: CASRGTRGRNYGYTF

V: TRBV19
D: -
size: once
J: TRBJ2-2
DNA: TGTGCCAGTAGTATAGACCCTAGCGCCGGGGAGCTGTTTTTT
CDR3: CASSIDPSAGELFF

V: TRBV6-1
D: TRBD1
size: -
J: TRBJ2-2
DNA: TGTGCCAGCAGTGAGCAGACAGGGGGGCAGGACACCGGGGAGCTGTTTTTT
CDR3: CASSEQTGGQDTGELFF

V: TRBV6-5
D: TRBD1
size: -
J: TRBJ1-2
DNA: TGTGCCAGCAGGGATACAGGGGGCCAACTTGGCTACACCTTC
CDR3: CASRDTGGQLGYTF

V: TRBV5-4
D: TRBD1
size: -
J: TRBJ2-5
DNA: TGTGCCAGCAGCCTGTCCGGGACAGGGTACGGAAAGACCCAGTACTTC
CDR3: CASSLSGTGYGKTQYF

V: TRBV18
D: -
size: -
J: TRBJ1-4
DNA: TGTGCCAGCTCACCAGCGGCGGCAGGGGTAAATGAAAAACTGTTTTTT
CDR3: CASSPAAAGVNEKLFF

V: TRBV28
D: -
size: -
J: TRBJ1-5
DNA: TGTGCCAGCAGTTTCGAAACCACGGTGCGTCAGCCCCAGCATTTT
CDR3: CASSFETTVRQPQHF

V: TRBV11-3
D: -
size: -
J: TRBJ1-6
DNA: TGTGCCAGCAGCCCTTCTGGACAGTTCCTCCACTTT
CDR3: CASSPSGQFLHF

V: TRBV29-1
D: -
size: -
J: TRBJ1-1
DNA: TGCAGCGTTGTAAGCAGGGCAGGAATAACTGAAGCTTTCTTT
CDR3: CSVVSRAGITEAFF

V: TRBV11-2
D: TRBD1
size: -
J: TRBJ2-7
DNA: TGTGCCAGCAGCTCGGGACAGTCACACTACGAGCAGTACTTC
CDR3: CASSSGQSHYEQYF

V: TRBV18
D: -
size: few
J: TRBJ2-6
DNA: TGTGCCAGCTCACTACAGGACTCTGGGGCCAACGTCCTGACTTTC
CDR3: CASSLQDSGANVLTF

V: TRBV9
D: TRBD1
size: -
J: TRBJ1-1
DNA: TGTGCCAGCAGCGTAACAGGGGGGGACACTGAAGCTTTCTTT
CDR3: CASSVTGGDTEAFF

V: TRBV4-1
D: -
size: -
J: TRBJ1-1
DNA: TGCGCCAGCAGCCAAGTGGCAGGGGCGGGGAACACTGAAGCTTTCTTT
CDR3: CASSQVAGAGNTEAFF

V: TRBV5-6
D: -
size: -
J: TRBJ1-2
DNA: TGTGCCAGCAGCCCTGCAGGGGCCGCTAACTATGGCTACACCTTC
CDR3: CASSPAGAANYGYTF

V: TRBV5-4
D: -
size: -
J: TRBJ2-3
DNA: TGTGCCAGCACCTCGGGAGCGGGTGTCTTAACAGATACGCAGTATTTT
CDR3: CASTSGAGVLTDTQYF

V: TRBV7-2
D: -
size: -
J: TRBJ1-5
DNA: TGTGCCAGCAGCTTCGGGCCGGACGGGAGTCAGCCCCAGCATTTT
CDR3: CASSFGPDGSQPQHF

V: TRBV18
D: -
size: -
J: TRBJ1-1
DNA: TGTGCCAGCTCACCGGACCCTAGCACTGAAGCTTTCTTT
CDR3: CASSPDPSTEAFF